One and the same sample provided the 27 T cell receptor beta chains below, sequenced in a study of T-cell memory formation after mild COVID-19. TCRdb reprocessed the 5' RACE reads with MiXCR, giving one entry per CDR3 protein. Altogether hundreds of thousands of distinct CDR3 sequences are present, over 15% being singletons, with the ten largest covering approximately 20%. The sample was PBMCs or a T cell subset sorted from them (not recorded which). The receptors here all came from a man aged 18 to 29 who had mild COVID-19 (a few samples of this study predate the infection). Cell type and time point are not known.

This clonotype was recorded a few times. The DNA for the CDR3 is TGTGCCAGCAGGGCCTGGCAGGGTCTTCAACCTAACTATGGCTACACCTTC. Amino acid sequence: CASRAWQGLQPNYGYTF. The gene calls are TRBV12-3 or TRBV12-4 and TRBJ1-2; D possibly corresponds to TRBD1 (5 bases). V lost 6 bases, J lost 0 bases, and 20 bases lay in between. This CDR3 comprises 17 residues.

This clonotype occurred many times. The CDR3 bases are TGTGCCACCAGTGAACACAGGAACACTGAAGCTTTCTTT. Encoded protein: CATSEHRNTEAFF. The V call is TRBV24-1, the J call TRBJ1-1; D not resolved. The CDR3 has 13 amino acids. V dropped 4 bases and J dropped 1 base, with 6 bases sitting between them. Germline values: CDR1 KGHDR, CDR2 SFDVKD.

This clonotype was counted between two and nine times. A junction boundary mismatches the germline segment, possibly from a read error. This chain joins TRBV7-9 and TRBJ2-1, with D possibly being TRBD1 or TRBD2 (5 bases each). The CDR3 is 9 residues long. Germline V gene data show CDR1 as SEHNR and CDR2 as FQNEAQ (reference sequence). The CDR3 region has the DNA TGTGCTTTGGGGACGCTGCGAGGGTTC. Protein product: CALGTLRGF.

The chain carries TRBV6-5 and TRBJ1-1; 9 bases match TRBD1. J gave up 4 bases and V 6 bases, and 9 bases lay outside the gene matches. CDR3 length: 15 residues. From germline, CDR1 is MNHEY and CDR2 SVGAGI. The CDR3 sequence: CASSLTGGRGTEAFF. The CDR3 DNA is TGTGCCAGCAGCCTTACAGGGGGCAGGGGCACTGAAGCTTTCTTT.

This sequence joins TRBV4-3 and TRBJ2-3; D is unresolved. Germline V lookup: CDR1 LGHNA, CDR2 YSLEER. Trimming removed 0 bases at V and 4 bases at J, with 11 bases between. CDR3 length: 15 residues. The CDR3 spells CASSQDFSMADTQYF. The DNA of the CDR3 is TGCGCCAGCAGCCAAGATTTCTCGATGGCAGATACGCAGTATTTT.

The chain combines TRBV4-3 with TRBJ1-1; no clear D gene. The CDR3 consists of 15 residues. Trimming shortened V by 1 base and J by 1 base, and 10 bases separated the two germline ends. Per the germline V gene, CDR1 is LGHNA and CDR2 is YSLEER. The CDR3 coding sequence is TGCGCCAGCAGCCAAGGATTGCTTGGGAACACTGAAGCTTTCTTT. This codes for CASSQGLLGNTEAFF.

This CDR3 reads CASSSDGGNQPQHF. DNA of the CDR3: TGTGCCAGCAGTTCAGATGGAGGGAATCAGCCCCAGCATTTT. The J gene is TRBJ1-5, the V gene TRBV7-9, with D unclear. The germline CDR1 and CDR2 sequences are SEHNR and FQNEAQ (reference sequence). The CDR3 has 14 amino acids. With 6 bases removed from V and 4 bases from J, the gap between germline ends came to 13 bases. Full variable domain (rest looked up from reference TRBV7-9 and TRBJ1-5): DTGVSQNPRHKITKRGQNVTFRCDPISEHNRLYWYRQTLGQGPEFLTYFQNEAQLEKSRLLSDRFSAERPKGSFSTLEIQRTEQGDSAMYLCASSSDGGNQPQHFGDGTRLSIL.

V gene TRBV11-2 combines with J gene TRBJ1-2; D is unclear. This CDR3 spans 12 amino acids. Between the trimmed V and J ends, which lost 4 bases and 2 bases, there was a span of 5 bases. From germline, CDR1 is SGHAT and CDR2 FQNNGV. CDR3 in amino acids: CASSSQNYGYTF. CDR3 nucleotides: TGTGCCAGCAGCTCTCAGAACTATGGCTACACCTTC.

This clonotype was found a few times. The J gene is TRBJ2-5, the V gene TRBV7-6; no definite D call. The CDR3 runs 16 residues. CDR1 is SGHVS, CDR2 FNYEAQ, per germline. V was clipped by 0 bases and J by 1 base, with 12 bases between them. The CDR3: CASSLAGSDLQETQYF. As DNA, the CDR3 is TGTGCCAGCAGCTTAGCGGGGTCGGATCTCCAAGAGACCCAGTACTTC.

This sequence joins TRBV19 and TRBJ2-7; the D gene is possibly TRBD2 (7 bases). Trimming stripped 8 bases from V and 4 bases from J, with 18 bases between. There are 14 residues in the CDR3. Germline V gene lookup returns CDR1 LNHDA and CDR2 SQIVND (reference sequence). CDR3 DNA sequence: TGTGCCAGTTCCGGGGGGCAGACGGGATACGAGCAGTACTTC. This encodes CASSGGQTGYEQYF.

This clonotype was seen many times. The J gene is TRBJ2-5, the V gene TRBV12-3 or TRBV12-4; TRBD1 aligns across 7 bases. The CDR3 is made up of 14 amino acids. With V trimmed by 6 bases and J by 2 bases, 6 bases remained unmatched. CDR3 nucleotides: TGTGCCAGCAGCACACTGGACAGGCAAGAGACCCAGTACTTC. As protein: CASSTLDRQETQYF.

This clonotype was observed a few times. CDR3 nucleotide sequence: TGTGCCAGTACCTCAGACAGGGAAGGACAGCCCCAGCATTTT. This codes for CASTSDREGQPQHF. The chain joins TRBV19 to TRBJ1-5, with TRBD1 matching 7 bases. Germline CDR1 and CDR2: LNHDA and SQIVND (reference sequence). V lost 7 bases, J lost 7 bases, and 10 bases stayed unmatched. The CDR3 is made up of 14 amino acids.

This CDR3 is CASSLSTVPGNSPLHF. CDR3 in DNA: TGTGCCAGCAGCTTAAGTACAGTCCCAGGGAATTCACCCCTCCACTTT. The rearrangement joins TRBV7-6 to TRBJ1-6; a weak D match, TRBD1 (5 bases). Trimming left V 2 bases short and J 7 bases short, with 15 bases between. The CDR3 has 16 amino acids. The germline gives CDR1 SGHVS, CDR2 FNYEAQ.

This chain's CDR3 is CASSISRGNYGYTF. DNA of the CDR3: TGTGCCAGTAGTATCTCCAGGGGCAACTATGGCTACACCTTC. The V call is TRBV19, the J call TRBJ1-2; D may be TRBD1 (6 bases). CDR3 length: 14 amino acids. CDR1 and CDR2 from the germline V gene are LNHDA and SQIVND (reference sequence). V dropped 3 bases and J dropped 2 bases, with 10 bases sitting between them. Looking up the rest from reference TRBV19 and TRBJ1-2 gives the full variable domain: DGGITQSPKYLFRKEGQNVTLSCEQNLNHDAMYWYRQDPGQGLRLIYYSQIVNDFQKGDIAEGYSVSREKKESFPLTVTSAQKNPTAFYLCASSISRGNYGYTFGSGTRLTVV.

V is TRBV6-5 and J is TRBJ2-7, with TRBD1 matching 7 bases. This CDR3 is 14 amino acids long. With V trimmed by 2 bases and J by 1 base, 2 bases remained unmatched. Germline CDR1 and CDR2: MNHEY and SVGAGI. The DNA of the CDR3 is TGTGCCAGCAGTTACAGGGACAGATCCTACGAGCAGTACTTC. It specifies CASSYRDRSYEQYF.

Details on this clonotype: This could be a read error, since a much larger clone is one nucleotide away. This chain connects TRBV7-2 to TRBJ2-1; D uncertain. The CDR3 sequence is 12 residues long. Germline V lookup: CDR1 SGHTA, CDR2 FQGNSA. Here the CDR3 reads CASSAAPGEQLF. The CDR3 DNA is TGTGCCAGCAGCGCGGCCCCCGGTGAGCAGTTATTC.

A few counts support this clonotype. The chain carries TRBV27 and TRBJ1-3, with D possibly TRBD1 on 5 matching bases. The CDR3 loop spans 14 amino acids. Trimming left V 5 bases short and J 4 bases short, with 12 bases between. Germline V gives CDR1 MNHEY, CDR2 SMNVEV (reference sequence). The CDR3 protein is CASSVRVTGNTIYF. DNA of the CDR3: TGTGCCAGCAGTGTCAGGGTTACGGGAAACACCATATATTTT.

The V call is TRBV2, the J call TRBJ2-2; D gene ambiguous. From germline, CDR1 is SNHLY and CDR2 FYNNEI. CDR3 length equals 13 residues. V lost 7 bases to trimming and J lost 3 bases, with 9 bases between them. CDR3 protein: CASIEFDTGELFF. The CDR3 DNA reads as TGTGCCAGCATAGAGTTTGACACCGGGGAGCTGTTTTTT.

CDR3 amino acids: CASSKLTGSHEQYF. The CDR3 coding sequence is TGCGCCAGCAGCAAACTGACAGGGTCCCACGAGCAGTACTTC. V is TRBV5-1 and J is TRBJ2-7; the match to TRBD1 covers 7 bases. Germline loops: CDR1 SGHRS, CDR2 YFSETQ. Germline trimming cut 4 bases from V and 5 bases from J; bases unmatched to any gene: 9. The length of the CDR3 is 14 residues.

Ten or more counts support this clonotype. The chain has TRBV7-9 and TRBJ2-1, with no clear D. Germline values: CDR1 SEHNR, CDR2 FQNEAQ (reference sequence). Trimming shortened V by 4 bases and J by 8 bases, and 9 bases separated the two germline ends. The CDR3 is 12 residues long. The CDR3 DNA sequence: TGTGCCAGCAGCTCCGGTAACGATGAGCAGTTCTTC. Its translation: CASSSGNDEQFF.

The chain uses TRBV6-2 or TRBV6-3 and TRBJ2-5; 14 bases map to TRBD2. Trimming took 6 bases from V and 7 from J; bases not matched to a gene: 13. Per germline, CDR1 MNHEY and CDR2 SVGEGT. The CDR3 runs to 17 residues. Here the CDR3 DNA reads TGTGCCAGCAGATCCCACAGACTAGCGGGGGGGCTTGGGACCCAGTACTTC. Translated, it gives CASRSHRLAGGLGTQYF.

This clonotype came up a few times. V is TRBV12-5 and J is TRBJ1-1; D not resolved. Per germline, CDR1 LGHNT and CDR2 FRNRAP. Trimming pared 2 bases from V and 4 bases from J, leaving 23 bases between. This CDR3 region has 18 residues. Written as DNA, the CDR3 is TGTGCTAGTGGTTTGTCGACGGGATACGGACTGATGGGCACTGAAGCTTTCTTT. Protein: CASGLSTGYGLMGTEAFF.

This clonotype has at least ten counts. This chain connects TRBV3-1 to TRBJ1-2; no definite D call. The V end lost 3 bases, the J end lost 4 bases, and 6 bases lay between the germline ends. The CDR3 loop spans 12 amino acids. Germline loops: CDR1 LGHDT, CDR2 YNNKEL (reference sequence). CDR3 DNA sequence: TGTGCCAGCAGCCACGCGCTCTATGGCTACACCTTC. This encodes CASSHALYGYTF.

This clonotype was found many times. The chain couples TRBV18 to TRBJ2-2; D not certain. The germline CDR1 and CDR2 sequences are KGHSH and LQKENI. Trimming removed 2 bases at V and 2 bases at J, with 15 bases between. The length of the CDR3 is 17 residues. The CDR3 nucleotides are TGTGCCAGCTCACCAGGCCCCGGCTTTTCAAACACCGGGGAGCTGTTTTTT. Translated: CASSPGPGFSNTGELFF.

V is TRBV13 and J is TRBJ1-2, with a possible D match to TRBD1 (5 bases). The CDR3 extends over 16 amino acids. The V gene's germline CDR1 is PRHDT and CDR2 FYEKMQ (reference sequence). Trimming took off 5 bases at V and 0 bases at J, with 16 bases between the two ends. The CDR3 DNA follows: TGTGCCAGCAGCGTCGGGGTCGGGGGAGCTAACTATGGCTACACCTTC. It is translated as CASSVGVGGANYGYTF. The full variable domain, rest sourced from reference TRBV13 and TRBJ1-2, is AAGVIQSPRHLIKEKRETATLKCYPIPRHDTVYWYQQGPGQDPQFLISFYEKMQSDKGSIPDRFSAQQFSDYHSELNMSSLELGDSALYFCASSVGVGGANYGYTFGSGTRLTVV.

This clonotype was seen repeatedly, ten times or more. The rearrangement joins TRBV5-1 to TRBJ2-5; D not resolved. CDR1 SGHRS and CDR2 YFSETQ come from the germline V gene. V lost 0 bases, J lost 3 bases, and 9 bases lay in between. The CDR3 consists of 14 residues. The CDR3 nucleotides read TGCGCCAGCAGCTTGGAGACATCTGAAGAGACCCAGTACTTC. Its translation is CASSLETSEETQYF.

This clonotype was recorded at least ten times. The chain carries TRBV7-9 and TRBJ2-1; D gene uncertain. Germline CDR1 is SEHNR and CDR2 is FQNEAQ (reference sequence). The CDR3 totals 10 residues. Trimming stripped 5 bases from V and 10 bases from J, with 6 bases between. This CDR3 reads CASSPLEQFF. The DNA for the CDR3 is TGTGCCAGCAGCCCTCTCGAGCAGTTCTTC.